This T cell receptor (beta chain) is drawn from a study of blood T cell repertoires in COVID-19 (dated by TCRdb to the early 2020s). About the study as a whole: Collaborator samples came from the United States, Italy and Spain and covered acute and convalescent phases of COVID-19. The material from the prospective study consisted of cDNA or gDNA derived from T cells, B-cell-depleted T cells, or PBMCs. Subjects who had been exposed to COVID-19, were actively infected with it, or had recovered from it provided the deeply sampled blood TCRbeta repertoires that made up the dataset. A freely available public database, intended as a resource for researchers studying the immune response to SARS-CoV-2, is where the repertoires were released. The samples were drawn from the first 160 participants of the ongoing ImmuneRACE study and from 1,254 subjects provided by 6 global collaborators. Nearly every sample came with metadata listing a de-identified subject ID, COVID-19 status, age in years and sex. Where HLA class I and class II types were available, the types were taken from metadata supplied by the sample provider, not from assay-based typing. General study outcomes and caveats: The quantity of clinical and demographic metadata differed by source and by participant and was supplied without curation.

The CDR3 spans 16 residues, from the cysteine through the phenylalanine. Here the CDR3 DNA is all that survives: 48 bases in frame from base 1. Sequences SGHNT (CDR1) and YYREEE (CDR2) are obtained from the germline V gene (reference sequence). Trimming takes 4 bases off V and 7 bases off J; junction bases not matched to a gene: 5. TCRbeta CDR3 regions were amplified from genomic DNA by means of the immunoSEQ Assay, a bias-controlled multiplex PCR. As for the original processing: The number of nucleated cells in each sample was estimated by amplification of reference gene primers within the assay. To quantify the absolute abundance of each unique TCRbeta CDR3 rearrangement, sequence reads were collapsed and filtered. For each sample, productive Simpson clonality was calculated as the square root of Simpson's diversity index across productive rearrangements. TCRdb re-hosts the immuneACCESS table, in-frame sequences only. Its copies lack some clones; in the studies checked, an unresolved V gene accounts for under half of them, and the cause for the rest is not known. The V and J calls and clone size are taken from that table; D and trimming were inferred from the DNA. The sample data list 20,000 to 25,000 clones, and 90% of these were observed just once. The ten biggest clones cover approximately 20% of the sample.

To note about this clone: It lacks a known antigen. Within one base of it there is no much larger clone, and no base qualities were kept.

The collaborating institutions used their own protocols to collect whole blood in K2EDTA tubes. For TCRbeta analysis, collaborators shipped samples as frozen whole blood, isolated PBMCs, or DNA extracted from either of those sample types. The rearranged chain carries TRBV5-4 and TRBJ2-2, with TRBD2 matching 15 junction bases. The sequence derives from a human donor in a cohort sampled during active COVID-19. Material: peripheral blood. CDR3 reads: CASSIGLAGGFGELFF. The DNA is TGTGCCAGCAGCATCGGACTAGCGGGGGGGTTCGGGGAGCTGTTTTTT. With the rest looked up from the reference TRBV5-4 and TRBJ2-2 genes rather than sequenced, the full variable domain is ETGVTQSPTHLIKTRGQQVTLRCSSQSGHNTVSWYQQALGQGPQFIFQYYREEENGRGNFPPRFSGLQFPNYSSELNVNALELDDSALYLCASSIGLAGGFGELFFGEGSRLTVL.